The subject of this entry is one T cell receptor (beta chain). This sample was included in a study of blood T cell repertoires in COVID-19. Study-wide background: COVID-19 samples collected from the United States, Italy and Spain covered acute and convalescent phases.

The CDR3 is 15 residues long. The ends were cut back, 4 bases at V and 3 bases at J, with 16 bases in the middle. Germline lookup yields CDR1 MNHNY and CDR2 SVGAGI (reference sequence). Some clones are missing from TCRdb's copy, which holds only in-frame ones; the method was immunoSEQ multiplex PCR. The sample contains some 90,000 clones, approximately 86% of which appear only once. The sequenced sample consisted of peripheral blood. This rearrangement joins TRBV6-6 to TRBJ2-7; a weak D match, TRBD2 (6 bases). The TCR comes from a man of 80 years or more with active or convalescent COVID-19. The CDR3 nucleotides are TGTGCCAGCAGTTCCGGAGGGACCCTAATCTACGAGCAGTACTTC. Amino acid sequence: CASSSGGTLIYEQYF.